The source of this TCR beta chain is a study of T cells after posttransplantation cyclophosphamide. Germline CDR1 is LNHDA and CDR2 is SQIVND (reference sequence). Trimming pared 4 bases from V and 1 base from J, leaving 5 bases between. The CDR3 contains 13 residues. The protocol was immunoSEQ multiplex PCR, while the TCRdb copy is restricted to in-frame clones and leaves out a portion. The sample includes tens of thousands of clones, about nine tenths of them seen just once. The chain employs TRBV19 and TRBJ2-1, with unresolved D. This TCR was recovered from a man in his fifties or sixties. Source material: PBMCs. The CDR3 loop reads CASSSESYNEQFF. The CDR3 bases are TGTGCCAGTAGTAGCGAGTCCTACAATGAGCAGTTCTTC.